The clone carrying this TCR beta chain was counted at least ten times. Looked up from germline, CDR1 is DFQATT and CDR2 is SNEGSKA (reference sequence). The CDR3 has 13 amino acids. V was pared by 3 bases and J by 7 bases, with 2 bases of the junction left unmatched. The sample belongs to a study of regulatory and conventional T cells in breast cancer. TCRdb re-called the PCR reads through MiXCR, storing one row per CDR3 protein. The table includes some 16,000 distinct CDR3 sequences, approximately 29% detected once. Sequenced material: conventional T cells from blood. The receptor's source is a female donor in good health. The chain links TRBV20-1 to TRBJ1-6; the match to TRBD1 covers 8 bases. The CDR3 spells CSARRTGNSPLHF. The CDR3 DNA is TGCAGTGCTAGGCGGACAGGGAATTCACCCCTCCACTTT.